This entry is about one TCR beta chain. This specimen comes from a study of control samples from healthy donors and cancer patients. Assay: immunoSEQ multiplex PCR; the TCRdb copy retains only in-frame clones and omits some. This sample has about 140,000 clones, with about 89% found just once. The sequence came from a man aged 18 to 29 in good health. The sample was blood.

The CDR3 spells CARGSDTHYFTDTQYF. DNA of the CDR3: TGTGCCAGGGGAAGCGACACGCACTATTTCACAGATACGCAGTATTTT. This rearrangement joins TRBV14 to TRBJ2-3, with unresolved D. This CDR3 region has 16 residues. Trimming removed 9 bases at V and 2 bases at J, with 21 bases between. Germline values: CDR1 SGHDN, CDR2 FVKESK. Based on the CDR3 plus reference TRBV14 and TRBJ2-3, the full variable domain is EAGVTQFPSHSVIEKGQTVTLRCDPISGHDNLYWYRRVMGKEIKFLLHFVKESKQDESGMPNNRFLAERTGGTYSTLKVQPAELEDSGVYFCARGSDTHYFTDTQYFGPGTRLTVL.